This T cell receptor (beta chain) was documented in a study of T cell clonotyping in hematopoietic cell transplantation. Regarding the study as a whole: Recipient TCR diversity dropped after transplant; expanded clonotypes rose from day 30 to 180. At the given depth, recipient repertoires were over 95% de novo clonotypes.

This clone has only one observation. The antigen remains undetermined. CDR3 length: 14 residues. The V and J ends lost 2 bases and 1 base respectively, with 8 bases between them. Germline CDR1 MNHEY, CDR2 SVGAGI. Produced via immunoSEQ multiplex PCR; TCRdb's table is partial and in-frame only. In the table there are 37,000 or so clones, about 87% of which are singletons. The sequencing input was peripheral blood mononuclear cells. The sequence came from a woman aged 40 to 50 in good health. Some clones in this sample may be carry-over from other donors' samples. The V gene is TRBV6-5, the J gene TRBJ1-1; D call uncertain. CDR3 nucleotide sequence: TGTGCCAGCAGTTACGTGCCGAGGAACACTGAAGCTTTCTTT. Protein product: CASSYVPRNTEAFF.